This TCR beta chain was identified in a study of T cells in Graves' hyperthyroidism and ophthalmopathy (dated by TCRdb to about 2019). Regarding the research as a whole: A discovery cohort of fewer than 110 patients, fewer than 50 with Graves' ophthalmopathy and 55 to 60 with stable Graves' hyperthyroidism, was used to find distinguishing TCR V-J signatures. According to the paper, TCR Vbeta CDR3 sequencing was carried out on 135 peripheral blood samples, which came from under 50 ophthalmopathy, 75 to 80 hyperthyroidism and some 17 progressor patients. Prospective prediction of ophthalmopathy was tested in an independent validation cohort of some 19 hyperthyroidism patients and 17 patients who later progressed to ophthalmopathy. The roughly 100 discovery patients were randomly split 7:3 into training and test sets. Following sampling, methimazole starting at 30 mg daily was given to hyperthyroidism patients, and high-dose intravenous methylprednisolone was given to ophthalmopathy patients. Thyroid tissue and blood T-cell repertoires from six Graves' hyperthyroidism patients were also compared in the study. Study-level results and caveats: No statistical method was used to set the sample size in advance, and investigators knew the group allocation. A 13 V-J signature model separated ophthalmopathy from stable hyperthyroidism, with over 85% sensitivity and roughly 82% specificity in cross-validation and 80%/75% in testing. In validation, the model predicted progression to ophthalmopathy with over 65% sensitivity and approximately 74% specificity, a median of 6.5 months before onset. Most expanded thyroid clonotypes (frequency above 0.001) were also found in blood, which suggests that blood repertoires may mirror thyroid immune responses.

The TCR beta CDR3 regions were amplified from the RNA transcripts. For the first round of RT-PCR on the TCR CDR3, the HTBI primer set was used together with the Qiagen OneStep RT-PCR kit. Libraries were constructed in a second round of multiplex PCR, after which size selection and purification were performed. The libraries were sequenced on an Illumina HiSeq2000 using paired-end 100 bp reads. On the study's bioinformatics: SOAPnuke was used to process the raw data, removing reads that contained adapters or uncalled bases, had a mean Phred below 15, or lacked an exact match to the constant primer or identifier. COPE v1.2.5 was used to merge the high-quality paired reads, and each unique nucleotide sequence was defined as a clonotype. Clonotypes were aligned to IMGT TRBV, TRBD and TRBJ reference segments using MiTCR v1.1. Analysis was restricted to V-J combinations with a frequency above 0.0001, which covered roughly 99% of repertoires. A TCS score was defined as the ratio of F50 (clonal expansion) to E x V (chaos), with BLOSUM62-based TCRdist applied between CDR3 peptides within each V-J. Welch's t-statistics and random forest reduced around 520 V-J features to roughly 13, which were used in a naive Bayes classifier (R e1071). Thyroid-blood repertoire similarity was quantified with the Morisita-Horn index. The public reads were quality trimmed at Q25 with fastp and then assembled into clones with MiXCR by TCRdb, keeping productive beta chains. Rows merge per CDR3 protein into single entries with the most common DNA and genes. TCRdb's processing, not the authors', yielded these V and J calls. This sample holds a few hundred thousand distinct CDR3 sequences; around 42% were observed only once. The ten largest clonotypes hold 15% to 20% of the sample.

The germline V gene gives CDR1 as SNHLY and CDR2 as FYNNEI. The CDR3 goes from the cysteine to the phenylalanine over 15 residues. CDR3 DNA only is kept here, 45 bases in frame from base 1. Clipping removes 6 bases from V and 5 bases from J, with 6 as the unmatched junction base count. On this clonotype itself: This receptor's antigen is unknown. No much larger clonotype is one base removed from it; base qualities were not supplied.

Any patient with an uncontrolled infection, another autoimmune disease, pregnancy or lactation was excluded. Diagnoses were established on the basis of clinical symptoms, serum thyroxine and TRAb, thyroid ultrasound, and orbital computed tomography. Total RNA was extracted with Trizol reagent, and quality was checked on an Agilent 2100 Bioanalyzer. The sequence was collected from an adult woman with Graves' disease, either hyperthyroidism or ophthalmopathy (not recorded which). The sequencing input was peripheral blood or thyroid tissue (not recorded which). The V gene is TRBV2 and the J gene is TRBJ2-1; 11 of the junction bases match TRBD2. The nucleotide sequence is given as TGTGCCAGCAGCACTAGCGGGAGTAACAACAATGAGCAGTTCTTC. Protein translation: CASSTSGSNNNEQFF.